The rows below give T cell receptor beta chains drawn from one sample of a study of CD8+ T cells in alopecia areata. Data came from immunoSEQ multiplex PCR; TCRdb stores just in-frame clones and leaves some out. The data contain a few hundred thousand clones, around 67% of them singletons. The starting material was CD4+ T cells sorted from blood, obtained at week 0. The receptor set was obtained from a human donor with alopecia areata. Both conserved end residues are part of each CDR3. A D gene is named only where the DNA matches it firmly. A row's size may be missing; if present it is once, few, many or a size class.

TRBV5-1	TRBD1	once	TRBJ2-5	CASSYDRAETQYF	TGCGCCAGCAGCTACGACAGGGCAGAGACCCAGTACTTC
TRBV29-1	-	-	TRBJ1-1	CSVGQVGRNTEAFF	TGCAGCGTGGGCCAGGTGGGGAGGAACACTGAAGCTTTCTTT
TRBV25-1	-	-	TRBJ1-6	CASEASSYNSPLHF	TGTGCCAGCGAGGCCAGCTCCTATAATTCACCCCTCCACTTT
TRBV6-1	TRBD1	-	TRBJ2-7	CATKHGTGTLEQYF	TGTGCCACCAAACACGGGACAGGTACCTTGGAGCAGTACTTC
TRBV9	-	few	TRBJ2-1	CASSPRGRNEQFF	TGTGCCAGCAGCCCCAGGGGTCGGAATGAGCAGTTCTTC
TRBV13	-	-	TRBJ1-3	CASSLVAAGNTIYF	TGTGCCAGCAGCTTAGTTGCAGCTGGAAACACCATATATTTT
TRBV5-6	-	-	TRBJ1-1	CASSLSARSTEAFF	TGTGCCAGCAGCTTGTCAGCTAGGAGCACTGAAGCTTTCTTT
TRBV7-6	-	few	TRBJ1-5	CASSLASNQPQHF	TGTGCCAGCAGCTTAGCTTCAAATCAGCCCCAGCATTTT
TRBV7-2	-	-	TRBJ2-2	CASSLSIANTGELFF	TGTGCCAGCAGCTTATCTATCGCGAACACCGGGGAGCTGTTTTTT
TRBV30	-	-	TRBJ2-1	CAWSVVFGPSYNEQFF	TGTGCCTGGAGTGTAGTTTTCGGTCCTTCCTACAATGAGCAGTTCTTC
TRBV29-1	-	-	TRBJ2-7	CSVAPGGPYEQYF	TGCAGCGTGGCCCCGGGGGGCCCCTACGAGCAGTACTTC
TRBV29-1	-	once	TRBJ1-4	CSARGMHEKLFF	TGCAGCGCCCGGGGGATGCATGAAAAACTGTTTTTT
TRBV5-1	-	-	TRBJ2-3	CASSSHLDPANTQYF	TGCGCCAGCAGCTCCCACCTCGACCCGGCGAATACGCAGTATTTT
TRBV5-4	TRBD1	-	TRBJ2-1	CASRPGQTNSYNEQFF	TGTGCCAGCAGACCGGGACAGACGAACTCCTACAATGAGCAGTTCTTC
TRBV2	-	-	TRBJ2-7	CASKRYEDYEQYF	TGTGCCAGCAAAAGATACGAAGACTACGAGCAGTACTTC
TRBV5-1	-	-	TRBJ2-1	CASSPWTRGLNEQFF	TGCGCCAGCAGCCCCTGGACACGGGGTCTTAATGAGCAGTTCTTC
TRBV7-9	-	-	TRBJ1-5	CASSGQWGIGPQHF	TGTGCCAGCAGCGGACAATGGGGAATTGGGCCCCAGCATTTT
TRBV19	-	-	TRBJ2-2	CASSIAEGIGELFF	TGTGCCAGTAGTATAGCAGAGGGGATCGGGGAGCTGTTTTTT
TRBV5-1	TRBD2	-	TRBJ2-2	CASSLTSGGPYGELFF	TGCGCCAGCAGCTTGACTAGCGGCGGCCCGTACGGGGAGCTGTTTTTT
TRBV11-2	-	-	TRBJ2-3	CASSFDRDTQYF	TGTGCCAGCAGCTTCGACAGGGATACGCAGTATTTT
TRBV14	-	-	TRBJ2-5	CASSQEWQFQETQYF	TGTGCCAGCAGCCAAGAATGGCAGTTCCAAGAGACCCAGTACTTC
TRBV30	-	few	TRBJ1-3	CAWTPDTLSGNTIYF	TGTGCCTGGACCCCGGACACTCTCTCTGGAAACACCATATATTTT
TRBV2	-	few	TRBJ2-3	CASQDSADTQYF	TGTGCCAGCCAAGATAGCGCAGATACGCAGTATTTT
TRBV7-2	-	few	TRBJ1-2	CASSPRRDGGYTF	TGTGCCAGCAGCCCCCGCAGGGATGGTGGCTACACCTTC
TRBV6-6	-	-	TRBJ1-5	CASSYKAPYSNQPQHF	TGTGCCAGCAGTTACAAGGCCCCATATAGCAATCAGCCCCAGCATTTT